This T cell receptor beta chain derives from a study of read filtering for tumor transcriptome and immune sequencing. As for the study in general: By R-ISS, stages I, II and III held around 8, 15 and 7 patients.

This library used 300 to 450 ng RNA and molecular barcoded adaptors spanning alpha/delta and beta/gamma chains. TCRdb re-called the reads with MiXCR, one entry per CDR3 protein. The data show roughly 90,000 distinct CDR3 sequences, with roughly 21% seen just once and over 9.5% held by the top ten. General study findings and limits: RNA-seq captured clonotypes less deeply and reliably than IR-seq.

This clonotype has a count of ten or more. Its antigen is unidentified. Material for sequencing was a population of CD138-negative cells sorted from bone marrow. The source is a donor at least 40 years old with multiple myeloma.

The CDR3 spells CASSWGTGGGSTEAFF. In nucleotides, the CDR3 is TGTGCCAGCAGTTGGGGGACAGGGGGAGGGAGCACTGAAGCTTTCTTT. The rearrangement joins TRBV28 to TRBJ1-1, with 11 bases fitting TRBD1. J lost 4 bases, V lost 4 bases, and 8 bases had no gene match. The CDR3 has 16 residues. Germline V gene sequence: CDR1 MDHEN, CDR2 SYDVKM.